This entry describes one T cell receptor (beta chain). Its specificity is unknown. Measured with immunoSEQ multiplex PCR; TCRdb has only the in-frame clones, and not every one. The sample records fewer than 80,000 clones, 85% to 90% being singletons. With 3 bases removed from V and 3 bases from J, the gap between germline ends came to 21 bases. In germline, CDR1 is SNHLY, CDR2 FYNNEI. This CDR3 has 17 residues. The data were obtained in a study of Tregs in tolerant kidney transplant recipients. Study findings and constraints: Nucleotide sequences could not be compared across some patients' samples due to primer changes. Biological reproducibility was not directly addressed, but technical replication error appeared minimal.

The genes are TRBV2 and TRBJ2-7, with a possible D match to TRBD2 (6 bases). The clonotype originates from a human donor who received a combined kidney and bone marrow transplant. Sequencing was performed on CD4+ T cells from blood, taken before the transplant. The CDR3 protein is CASSDPRFGGLYYEQYF. Written as DNA, the CDR3 is TGTGCCAGCAGTGATCCCAGATTCGGGGGATTATACTACGAGCAGTACTTC.